This T cell receptor beta chain was observed in a study of CD8+ T cells in alopecia areata. Study-wide results and limits: Alphabeta T cells residing in normal skin are also sequenced in scalp samples.

RNA extraction and reverse transcription yielded cDNA as sequencing template. Assay used: immunoSEQ multiplex PCR; TCRdb lists only in-frame clones, some missing. The top ten hold about 51% of the sample, which has roughly 64,000 clones, 44% seen once. Germline V gene lookup returns CDR1 LNHDA and CDR2 SQIVND (reference sequence). Trimming removed 5 bases from V and 2 bases from J, with 16 bases in between. The CDR3 covers 16 residues. Only a few counts were recorded for this clone. Its antigen is unknown. This sequence was found in a human donor with alopecia areata. The chain has TRBV19 and TRBJ2-1, with D maybe TRBD2 (6 bases). The sequenced material came from NKG2D-low CD8+ T cells sorted from blood. The CDR3 DNA is TGTGCCAGTAGTCCTCTCTATAGCGGTCCCTACAATGAGCAGTTCTTC. This codes for CASSPLYSGPYNEQFF.